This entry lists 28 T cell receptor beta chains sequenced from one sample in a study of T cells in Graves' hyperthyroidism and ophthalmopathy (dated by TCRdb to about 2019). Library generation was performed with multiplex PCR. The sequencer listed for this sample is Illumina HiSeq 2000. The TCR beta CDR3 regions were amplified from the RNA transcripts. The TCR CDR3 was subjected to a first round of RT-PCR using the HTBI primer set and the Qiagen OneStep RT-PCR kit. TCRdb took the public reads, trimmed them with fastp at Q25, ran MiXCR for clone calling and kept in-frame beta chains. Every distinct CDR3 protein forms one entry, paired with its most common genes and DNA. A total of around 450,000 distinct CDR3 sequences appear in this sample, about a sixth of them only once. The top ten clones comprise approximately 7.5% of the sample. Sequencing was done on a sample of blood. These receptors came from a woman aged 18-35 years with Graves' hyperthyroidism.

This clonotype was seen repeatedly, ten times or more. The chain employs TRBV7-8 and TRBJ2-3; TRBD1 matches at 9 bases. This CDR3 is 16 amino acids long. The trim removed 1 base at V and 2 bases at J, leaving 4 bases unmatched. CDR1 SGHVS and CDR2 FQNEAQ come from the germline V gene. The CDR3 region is CASSLVGTGITDTQYF. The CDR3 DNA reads TGTGCCAGCAGCTTAGTTGGGACAGGGATCACAGATACGCAGTATTTT. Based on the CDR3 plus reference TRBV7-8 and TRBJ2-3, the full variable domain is GAGVSQSPRYKVAKRGQDVALRCDPISGHVSLFWYQQALGQGPEFLTYFQNEAQLDKSGLPSDRFFAERPEGSVSTLKIQRTQQEDSAVYLCASSLVGTGITDTQYFGPGTRLTVL.

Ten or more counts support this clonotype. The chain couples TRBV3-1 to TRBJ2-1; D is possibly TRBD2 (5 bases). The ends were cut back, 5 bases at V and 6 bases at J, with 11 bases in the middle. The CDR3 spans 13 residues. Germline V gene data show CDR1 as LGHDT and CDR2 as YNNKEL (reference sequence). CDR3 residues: CASSTGVSNEQFF. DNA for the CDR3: TGTGCCAGCAGCACCGGGGTTTCCAATGAGCAGTTCTTC.

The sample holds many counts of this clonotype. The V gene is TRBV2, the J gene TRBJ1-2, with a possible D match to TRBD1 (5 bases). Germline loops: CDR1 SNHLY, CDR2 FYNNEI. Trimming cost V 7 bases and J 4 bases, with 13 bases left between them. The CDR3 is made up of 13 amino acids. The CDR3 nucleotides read TGTGCCAGCATTGGAGGGGCGGGCTATGGCTACACCTTC. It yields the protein CASIGGAGYGYTF.

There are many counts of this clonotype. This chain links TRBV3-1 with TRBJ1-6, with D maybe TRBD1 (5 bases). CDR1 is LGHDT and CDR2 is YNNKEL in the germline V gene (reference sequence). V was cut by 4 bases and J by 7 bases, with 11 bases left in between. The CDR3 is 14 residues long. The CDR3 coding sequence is TGTGCCAGCAGCCCGAGAGGACAAAATTCACCCCTCCACTTT. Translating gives CASSPRGQNSPLHF. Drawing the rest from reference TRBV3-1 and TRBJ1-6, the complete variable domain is DTAVSQTPKYLVTQMGNDKSIKCEQNLGHDTMYWYKQDSKKFLKIMFSYNNKELIINETVPNRFSPKSPDKAHLNLHINSLELGDSAVYFCASSPRGQNSPLHFGNGTRLTVT.

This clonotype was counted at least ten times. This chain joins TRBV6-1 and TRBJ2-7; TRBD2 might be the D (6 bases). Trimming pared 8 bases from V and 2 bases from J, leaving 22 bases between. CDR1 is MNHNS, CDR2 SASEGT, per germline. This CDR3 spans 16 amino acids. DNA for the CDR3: TGTGCCAGCTCTTCCACTGGGGGGACCCGGGCCTACGAGCAGTACTTC. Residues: CASSSTGGTRAYEQYF.

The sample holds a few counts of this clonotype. The CDR3 coding sequence is TGTGCCAGCAGTCAAGTGGGACATGACTCACCCCTCCACTTT. Its protein is CASSQVGHDSPLHF. The V call is TRBV5-8, the J call TRBJ1-6; possibly TRBD1 for D (6 bases). Looked up from germline, CDR1 is SGHTS and CDR2 is YDEGEE. The CDR3 extends over 14 amino acids. V lost 5 bases and J 10 bases, leaving 16 bases between the germline ends.

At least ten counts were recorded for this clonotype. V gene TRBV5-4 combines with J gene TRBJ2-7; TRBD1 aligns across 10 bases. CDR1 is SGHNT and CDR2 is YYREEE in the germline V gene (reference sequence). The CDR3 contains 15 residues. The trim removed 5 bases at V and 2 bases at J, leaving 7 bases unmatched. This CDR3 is CASRPTGTGAYEQYF. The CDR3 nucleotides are TGTGCCAGCAGGCCAACCGGGACAGGGGCCTACGAGCAGTACTTC.

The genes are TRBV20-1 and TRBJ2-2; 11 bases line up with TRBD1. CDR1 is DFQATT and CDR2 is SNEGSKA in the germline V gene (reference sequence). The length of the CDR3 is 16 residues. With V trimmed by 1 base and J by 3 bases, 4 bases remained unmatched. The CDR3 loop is CSARAGTGGDTGELFF. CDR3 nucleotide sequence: TGCAGTGCTAGAGCCGGGACAGGGGGAGACACCGGGGAGCTGTTTTTT.

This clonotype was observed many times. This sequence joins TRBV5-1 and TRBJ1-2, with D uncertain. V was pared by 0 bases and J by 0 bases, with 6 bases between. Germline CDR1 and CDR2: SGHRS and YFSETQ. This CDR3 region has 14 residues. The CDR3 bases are TGCGCCAGCAGCTTGGAGAGGACTAACTATGGCTACACCTTC. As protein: CASSLERTNYGYTF.

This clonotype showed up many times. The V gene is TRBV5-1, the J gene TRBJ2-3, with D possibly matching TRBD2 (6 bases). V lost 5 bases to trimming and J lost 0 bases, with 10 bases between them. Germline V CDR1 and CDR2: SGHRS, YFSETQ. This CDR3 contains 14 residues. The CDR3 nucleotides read TGCGCCAGCAGTCGGAGGGCTAGCACAGATACGCAGTATTTT. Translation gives CASSRRASTDTQYF.

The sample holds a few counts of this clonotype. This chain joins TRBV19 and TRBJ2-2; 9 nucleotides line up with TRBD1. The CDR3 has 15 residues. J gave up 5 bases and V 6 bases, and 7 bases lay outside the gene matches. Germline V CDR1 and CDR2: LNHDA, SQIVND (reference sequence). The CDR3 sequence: CASSTPTGGTGELFF. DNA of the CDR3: TGTGCCAGTAGCACACCGACAGGGGGAACCGGGGAGCTGTTTTTT.

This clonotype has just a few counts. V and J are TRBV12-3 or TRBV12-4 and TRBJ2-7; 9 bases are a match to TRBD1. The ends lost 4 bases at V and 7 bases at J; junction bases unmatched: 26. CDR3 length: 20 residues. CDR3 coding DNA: TGTGCCAGCAGTTCTTTAGGAACGAACAGGGGGCTCTTGACTAGAGGGGAGCAGTACTTC. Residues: CASSSLGTNRGLLTRGEQYF.

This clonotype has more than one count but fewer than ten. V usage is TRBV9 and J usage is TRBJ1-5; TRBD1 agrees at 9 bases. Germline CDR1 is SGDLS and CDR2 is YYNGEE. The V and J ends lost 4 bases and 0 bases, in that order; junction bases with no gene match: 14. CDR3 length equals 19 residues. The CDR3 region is CASSIKGQGTTHSNQPQHF. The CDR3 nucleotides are TGTGCCAGCAGCATTAAGGGACAGGGAACAACCCATAGCAATCAGCCCCAGCATTTT.

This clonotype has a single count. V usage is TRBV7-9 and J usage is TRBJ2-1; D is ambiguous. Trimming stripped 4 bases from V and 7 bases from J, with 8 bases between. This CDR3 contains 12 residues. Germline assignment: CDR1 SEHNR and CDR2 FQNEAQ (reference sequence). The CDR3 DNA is TGTGCCAGCAGCTCCCCCCTAAATGAGCAGTTCTTC. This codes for CASSSPLNEQFF.

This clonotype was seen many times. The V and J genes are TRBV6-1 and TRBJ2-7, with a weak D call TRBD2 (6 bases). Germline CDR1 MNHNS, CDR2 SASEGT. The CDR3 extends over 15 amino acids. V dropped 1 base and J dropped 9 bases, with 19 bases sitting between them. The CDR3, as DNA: TGTGCCAGCAGTGAAGTAGGGTGGCGGCTAGCGACGCAGTACTTC. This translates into CASSEVGWRLATQYF.

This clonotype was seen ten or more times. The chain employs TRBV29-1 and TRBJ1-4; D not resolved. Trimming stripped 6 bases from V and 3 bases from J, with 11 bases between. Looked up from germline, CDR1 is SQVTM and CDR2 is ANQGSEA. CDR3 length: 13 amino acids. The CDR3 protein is CSVLRTANEKLFF. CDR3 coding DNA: TGCAGCGTCCTCAGGACGGCTAATGAAAAACTGTTTTTT.

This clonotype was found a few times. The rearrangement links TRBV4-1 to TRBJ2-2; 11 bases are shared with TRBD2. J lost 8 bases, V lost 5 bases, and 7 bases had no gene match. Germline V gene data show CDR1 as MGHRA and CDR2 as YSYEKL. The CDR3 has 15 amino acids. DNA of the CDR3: TGCGCCAGCAGCATAGCGGGGGGGCCACCGGGGGAGCTGTTTTTT. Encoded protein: CASSIAGGPPGELFF.

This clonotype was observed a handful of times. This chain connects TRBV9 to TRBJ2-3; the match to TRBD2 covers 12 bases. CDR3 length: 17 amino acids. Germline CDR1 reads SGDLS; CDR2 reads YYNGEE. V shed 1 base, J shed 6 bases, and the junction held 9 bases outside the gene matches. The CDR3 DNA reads TGTGCCAGCAGCGTAAGGGCCCCTAGCGGGAGGGCCGATACGCAGTATTTT. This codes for CASSVRAPSGRADTQYF. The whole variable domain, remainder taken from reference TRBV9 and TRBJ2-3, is DSGVTQTPKHLITATGQRVTLRCSPRSGDLSVYWYQQSLDQGLQFLIQYYNGEERAKGNILERFSAQQFPDLHSELNLSSLELGDSALYFCASSVRAPSGRADTQYFGPGTRLTVL.

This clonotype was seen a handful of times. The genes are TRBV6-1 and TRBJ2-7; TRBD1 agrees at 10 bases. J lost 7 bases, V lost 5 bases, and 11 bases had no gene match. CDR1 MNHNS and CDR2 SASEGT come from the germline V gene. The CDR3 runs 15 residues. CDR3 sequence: CASSTRDRGLGEQYF. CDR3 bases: TGTGCCAGCAGTACCCGGGACAGGGGATTGGGGGAGCAGTACTTC.

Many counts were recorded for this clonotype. The CDR3 is CASKPGGDNQPQHF. The CDR3 DNA reads as TGTGCCAGCAAACCAGGGGGGGACAATCAGCCCCAGCATTTT. The chain links TRBV28 to TRBJ1-5, with 7 bases that match TRBD1. The V gene end was trimmed by 7 bases and the J gene end by 3 bases; junction bases not matched to a gene: 6. Germline CDR1 reads MDHEN; CDR2 reads SYDVKM. This CDR3 region has 14 residues.

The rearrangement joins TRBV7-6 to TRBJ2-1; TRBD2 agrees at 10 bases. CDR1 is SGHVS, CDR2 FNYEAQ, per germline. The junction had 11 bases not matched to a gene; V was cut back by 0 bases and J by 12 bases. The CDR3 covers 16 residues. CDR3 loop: CASSLASPSSGGRQFF. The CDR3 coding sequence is TGTGCCAGCAGCTTAGCGAGTCCCTCTAGCGGGGGTAGGCAGTTCTTC.

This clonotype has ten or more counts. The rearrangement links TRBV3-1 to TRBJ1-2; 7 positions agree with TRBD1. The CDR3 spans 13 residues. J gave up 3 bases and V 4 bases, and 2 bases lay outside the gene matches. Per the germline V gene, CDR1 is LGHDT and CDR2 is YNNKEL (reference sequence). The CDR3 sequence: CASSRQGDYGYTF. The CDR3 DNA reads TGTGCCAGCAGCCGACAGGGCGACTATGGCTACACCTTC. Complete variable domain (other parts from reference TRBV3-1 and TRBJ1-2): DTAVSQTPKYLVTQMGNDKSIKCEQNLGHDTMYWYKQDSKKFLKIMFSYNNKELIINETVPNRFSPKSPDKAHLNLHINSLELGDSAVYFCASSRQGDYGYTFGSGTRLTVV.

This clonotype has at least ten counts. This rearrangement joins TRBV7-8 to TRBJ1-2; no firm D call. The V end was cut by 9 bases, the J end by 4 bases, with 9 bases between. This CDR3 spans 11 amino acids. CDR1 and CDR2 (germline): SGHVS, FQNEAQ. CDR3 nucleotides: TGTGCCAGTAAAGCTGCCTATGGCTACACCTTC. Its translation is CASKAAYGYTF. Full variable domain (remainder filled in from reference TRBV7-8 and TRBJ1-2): GAGVSQSPRYKVAKRGQDVALRCDPISGHVSLFWYQQALGQGPEFLTYFQNEAQLDKSGLPSDRFFAERPEGSVSTLKIQRTQQEDSAVYLCASKAAYGYTFGSGTRLTVV.

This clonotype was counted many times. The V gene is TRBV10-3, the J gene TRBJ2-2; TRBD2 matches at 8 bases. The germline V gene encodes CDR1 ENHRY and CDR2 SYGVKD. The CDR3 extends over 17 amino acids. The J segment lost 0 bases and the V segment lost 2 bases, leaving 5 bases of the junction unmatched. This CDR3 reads CAISETRGATNTGELFF. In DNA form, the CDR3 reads TGTGCCATCAGTGAGACGCGGGGGGCTACGAACACCGGGGAGCTGTTTTTT.

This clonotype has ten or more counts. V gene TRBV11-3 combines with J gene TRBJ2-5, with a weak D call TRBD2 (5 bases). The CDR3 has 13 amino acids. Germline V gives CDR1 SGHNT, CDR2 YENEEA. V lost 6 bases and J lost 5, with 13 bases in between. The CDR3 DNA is TGTGCCAGCAGTTCGGACTGGCGGGAGACCCAGTACTTC. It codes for CASSSDWRETQYF. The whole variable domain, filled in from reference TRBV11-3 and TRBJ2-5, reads EAGVVQSPRYKIIEKKQPVAFWCNPISGHNTLYWYLQNLGQGPELLIRYENEEAVDDSQLPKDRFSAERLKGVDSTLKIQPAELGDSAVYLCASSSDWRETQYFGPGTRLLVL.

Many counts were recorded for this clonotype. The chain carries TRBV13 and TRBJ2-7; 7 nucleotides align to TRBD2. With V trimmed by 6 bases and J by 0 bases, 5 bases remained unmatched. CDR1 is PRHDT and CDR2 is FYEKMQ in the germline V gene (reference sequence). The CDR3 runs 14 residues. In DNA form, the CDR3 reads TGTGCCAGCAGTTATTTAGCGGGCTCCTACGAGCAGTACTTC. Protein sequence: CASSYLAGSYEQYF.

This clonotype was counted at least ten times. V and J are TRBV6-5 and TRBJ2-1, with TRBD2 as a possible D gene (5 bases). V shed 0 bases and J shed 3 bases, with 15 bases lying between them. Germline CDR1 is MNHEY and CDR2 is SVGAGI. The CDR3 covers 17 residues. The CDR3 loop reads CASSYSFFGGLYNEQFF. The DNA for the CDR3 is TGTGCCAGCAGTTACTCCTTCTTTGGAGGCCTCTACAATGAGCAGTTCTTC.

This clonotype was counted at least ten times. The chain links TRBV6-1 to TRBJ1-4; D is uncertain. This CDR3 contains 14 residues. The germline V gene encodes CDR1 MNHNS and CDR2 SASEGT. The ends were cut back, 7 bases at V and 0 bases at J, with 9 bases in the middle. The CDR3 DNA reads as TGTGCCAGCAACCCCAGGACAACTAATGAAAAACTGTTTTTT. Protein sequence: CASNPRTTNEKLFF.